This T cell receptor beta chain derives from a study of blood T cell repertoires in COVID-19. This CDR3 is built from 14 residues. Germline-derived CDR1 and CDR2 are SGHRS and YFSETQ. V shed 4 bases, J shed 8 bases, and the junction held 8 bases outside the gene matches. Sequencing was performed with immunoSEQ multiplex PCR; in TCRdb, only in-frame clones are kept and a portion is missing. The sample lists 35,000 to 40,000 clones, approximately 91% occurring once. Material for sequencing was peripheral blood. This TCR was sampled from a man aged 70 or older with acute or convalescent COVID-19. The chain uses TRBV5-1 and TRBJ2-1; 8 nucleotides match TRBD1. DNA of the CDR3: TGCGCCAGCAGCCCGACAGGGGCGGAACATGAGCAGTTCTTC. Its translation is CASSPTGAEHEQFF.